This is a list of T cell receptor beta chains from one sample in a study of cytomegalovirus exposure and HLA in healthy donors. Here immunoSEQ multiplex PCR was the method, and the copy in TCRdb shows in-frame clones only, minus some. The profile shows 40,000 to 55,000 clones, under 70% of them singletons. Sequenced input: PBMCs. These receptors came from a man aged 55 to 69 in good health and CMV-seropositive. Each CDR3 is given with its conserved first and last residue. D genes are given only for firm matches. The size of a clone is reported for some rows only, either as once, few or many, or as a class for expanded clones.

V gene	clone size	D gene	J gene	CDR3 protein	CDR3 DNA
TRBV19	.	.	TRBJ1-6	CASSTSGGRVSGAPLHF	TGTGCCAGTAGTACGTCAGGCGGCAGGGTCTCTGGTGCACCCCTCCACTTT
TRBV6-5	.	TRBD1	TRBJ1-2	CASSSGQHSRGNGYTF	TGTGCCAGCAGTTCGGGACAGCACTCTCGGGGGAATGGCTACACCTTC
TRBV30	.	.	TRBJ2-5	CAWSVGVGETQYF	TGTGCCTGGAGTGTAGGGGTTGGAGAGACCCAGTACTTC
TRBV9	.	TRBD2	TRBJ2-5	CASSPSGRALETQYF	TGTGCCAGCAGCCCCAGCGGGAGGGCTTTAGAGACCCAGTACTTC
TRBV11-2	.	.	TRBJ2-3	CASSLQLVGGTQYF	TGTGCCAGCAGCTTACAGCTGGTAGGGGGTACGCAGTATTTT
TRBV28	.	.	TRBJ1-4	CASSLLGSGTNEKLFF	TGTGCCAGCAGTTTGCTTGGGTCAGGGACTAATGAAAAACTGTTTTTT
TRBV6-1	.	.	TRBJ2-7	CASRREVGSYEQYF	TGTGCCAGCAGGAGAGAGGTCGGCTCCTACGAGCAGTACTTC
TRBV28	.	.	TRBJ1-2	CASRNKNRVSGGYTF	TGTGCCAGCAGGAACAAGAACCGGGTCTCCGGAGGCTACACCTTC
TRBV5-4	.	TRBD2	TRBJ2-1	CASSHKAGTSGSSNEQFF	TGTGCCAGCAGCCACAAAGCCGGGACTAGCGGGAGTAGCAATGAGCAGTTCTTC
TRBV19	.	TRBD1	TRBJ2-2	CASSRQGNTGELFF	TGTGCCAGTAGTAGACAGGGAAACACCGGGGAGCTGTTTTTT
TRBV25-1	few	TRBD1	TRBJ2-4	CASSETGGAKNIQYF	TGTGCCAGCAGTGAAACAGGGGGGGCCAAAAACATTCAGTACTTC
TRBV19	.	.	TRBJ1-1	CASSIGVSEAFF	TGTGCCAGTAGTATCGGGGTTTCTGAAGCTTTCTTT
TRBV5-1	.	.	TRBJ1-5	CASSLVGGNQPQHF	TGCGCCAGCAGCTTGGTCGGGGGCAATCAGCCCCAGCATTTT
TRBV5-4	.	.	TRBJ1-1	CASSPWNRLRDRTEAFF	TGTGCCAGCAGCCCATGGAACAGGCTAAGGGATCGCACTGAAGCTTTCTTT
TRBV9	.	.	TRBJ1-3	CASSVDVAFSGNTIYF	TGTGCCAGCAGCGTAGATGTGGCCTTCTCTGGAAACACCATATATTTT
TRBV29-1	.	TRBD2	TRBJ2-5	CSAYRGGSYQETQYF	TGCAGCGCCTACCGGGGGGGCTCTTACCAAGAGACCCAGTACTTC
TRBV7-9	few	.	TRBJ1-2	CASSELAGAVGYGYTF	TGTGCCAGCAGCGAGTTGGCGGGGGCGGTGGGCTATGGCTACACCTTC
TRBV7-9	once	.	TRBJ1-2	CASSLGDYGYTF	TGTGCCAGCAGCTTAGGCGACTATGGCTACACCTTC
TRBV5-1	.	TRBD2	TRBJ2-5	CASSWAPSGRGETQYF	TGCGCCAGCAGCTGGGCCCCTAGCGGGAGGGGAGAGACCCAGTACTTC
TRBV4-2	.	TRBD1	TRBJ1-4	CASSQARGTTNEKLFF	TGTGCCAGCAGCCAAGCCAGGGGGACAACTAATGAAAAACTGTTTTTT
TRBV7-9	few	.	TRBJ2-7	CASSFDRGVTSGGLYEQYF	TGTGCCAGCAGCTTCGACAGGGGTGTGACTAGCGGAGGTTTATACGAGCAGTACTTC
TRBV10-3	.	.	TRBJ2-7	CAISEDSTYEQYF	TGTGCCATCAGTGAAGACAGTACCTACGAGCAGTACTTC
TRBV11-2	.	.	TRBJ1-1	CASSLEFRTEAFF	TGTGCCAGCAGCTTAGAGTTTCGGACTGAAGCTTTCTTT
TRBV6-5	few	.	TRBJ1-2	CASSRTDRNYGYTF	TGTGCCAGCAGTCGGACAGATCGGAACTATGGCTACACCTTC
TRBV9	.	.	TRBJ2-3	CASSVGGLSADTQYF	TGTGCCAGCAGCGTAGGTGGGCTTAGCGCAGATACGCAGTATTTT
TRBV5-1	.	TRBD2	TRBJ2-1	CASSTRTARGGNEQFF	TGCGCCAGCAGCACCCGGACAGCCCGGGGGGGCAATGAGCAGTTCTTC
TRBV19	few	.	TRBJ1-5	CASTGLVMVPQHF	TGTGCCAGTACGGGACTGGTAATGGTGCCCCAGCATTTT
TRBV6-5	.	.	TRBJ1-4	CASTGRWGEKLFF	TGTGCCAGCACGGGGAGGTGGGGTGAAAAACTGTTTTTT
TRBV28	.	.	TRBJ1-6	CASSRQEPSLRNSPLHF	TGTGCCAGCAGTAGACAGGAACCATCTCTACGTAATTCACCCCTCCACTTT
TRBV6-5	.	TRBD1	TRBJ2-2	CASSYSGPQGAGELFF	TGTGCCAGCAGTTACTCTGGGCCTCAGGGGGCCGGGGAGCTGTTTTTT